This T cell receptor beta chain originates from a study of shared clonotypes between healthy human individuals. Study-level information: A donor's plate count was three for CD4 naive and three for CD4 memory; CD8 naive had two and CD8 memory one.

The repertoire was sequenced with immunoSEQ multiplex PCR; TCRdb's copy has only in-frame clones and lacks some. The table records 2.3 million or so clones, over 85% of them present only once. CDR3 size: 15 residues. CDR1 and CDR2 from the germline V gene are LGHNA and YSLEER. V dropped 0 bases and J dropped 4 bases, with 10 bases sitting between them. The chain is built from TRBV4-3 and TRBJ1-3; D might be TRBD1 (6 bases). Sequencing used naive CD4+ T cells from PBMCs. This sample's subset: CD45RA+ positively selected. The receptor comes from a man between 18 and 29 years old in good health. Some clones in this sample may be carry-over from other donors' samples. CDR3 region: CASSQEGRGGNTIYF. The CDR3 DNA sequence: TGCGCCAGCAGCCAAGAGGGCAGGGGAGGAAACACCATATATTTT.